The 27 T cell receptor beta chains below come from one sample, sequenced in a study of CD8+CD57+ T cells in acquired aplastic anemia. CDR3 and TCR beta VDJ profiling relied on a genomic DNA template. A single record per CDR3 protein comes from TCRdb applying MiXCR to the reads. Here the sample spans about 190,000 distinct CDR3 sequences, 50% to 55% being singletons. The sample comprised sorted CD4+, CD8+, or CD8+CD57+ T cells (not recorded which) from PBMCs. These TCRs come from a human donor in good health, serving as a control.

V usage is TRBV2 and J usage is TRBJ1-1; 7 bases fit TRBD1. The CDR3 runs to 13 residues. J was trimmed by 4 bases and V by 6 bases; bases with no gene match: 5. Germline CDR1 reads SNHLY; CDR2 reads FYNNEI. In nucleotides, the CDR3 is TGTGCCAGCAGGGCGGGACAGTTCACTGAAGCTTTCTTT. Its protein is CASRAGQFTEAFF.

This chain uses TRBV10-3 with TRBJ1-3, with TRBD1 as a possible D gene (6 bases). The V and J ends lost 10 bases and 4 bases respectively, with 11 bases between them. Germline V lookup: CDR1 ENHRY, CDR2 SYGVKD. CDR3 length: 12 amino acids. CDR3: CANTTGGNTIYF. The CDR3 bases are TGTGCCAACACGACAGGCGGAAACACCATATATTTT.

This clonotype was seen repeatedly, ten times or more. This chain's CDR3 is CASSLNRALGSPLHF. The DNA for the CDR3 is TGTGCCAGCAGCTTGAACAGGGCCCTCGGATCACCCCTCCACTTT. The V and J genes are TRBV5-8 and TRBJ1-6; weak D call: TRBD1 (6 bases). The V and J ends lost 1 base and 10 bases respectively, with 15 bases between them. Germline CDR1 and CDR2: SGHTS and YDEGEE. This CDR3 has 15 residues.

V gene TRBV6-4 combines with J gene TRBJ2-2; 8 bases are a match to TRBD1. CDR3 length: 14 amino acids. V was clipped by 9 bases and J by 3 bases; unmatched bases: 6. The germline V gene has CDR1 MRHNA and CDR2 SNTAGT. CDR3: CASMTGADTGELFF. The CDR3 bases are TGTGCCAGTATGACAGGGGCAGACACCGGGGAGCTGTTTTTT.

This clonotype was found many times. This chain joins TRBV6-6 and TRBJ1-1; TRBD1 matches 10 bases. Trimming took 6 bases from V and 0 from J; bases not matched to a gene: 7. The CDR3 consists of 16 residues. Germline values: CDR1 MNHNY, CDR2 SVGAGI (reference sequence). CDR3 sequence: CASSNRDRGLNTEAFF. CDR3 in DNA: TGTGCCAGCAGCAACCGGGACAGGGGACTGAACACTGAAGCTTTCTTT.

The rearrangement links TRBV6-6 to TRBJ1-1; D is ambiguous. The CDR3 totals 13 residues. From germline, CDR1 is MNHNY and CDR2 SVGAGI (reference sequence). V lost 5 bases and J 6 bases, leaving 13 bases between the germline ends. CDR3 in amino acids: CASSGVPASEAFF. The CDR3 DNA is TGTGCCAGCAGTGGGGTCCCAGCCTCTGAAGCTTTCTTT.

The rearrangement joins TRBV9 to TRBJ1-6, with D possibly TRBD1 on 6 matching bases. CDR3 size: 14 residues. The V gene lost 3 bases and the J gene lost 9 bases, with 13 bases spanning the gap. Germline values: CDR1 SGDLS, CDR2 YYNGEE. The CDR3 region has the DNA TGTGCCAGCAGCGGAAGGTGGGGGGCTTCACCCCTCCACTTT. Translating gives CASSGRWGASPLHF.

This clonotype has ten or more counts. The genes are TRBV10-3 and TRBJ1-1; D gene unclear. Germline V gene data show CDR1 as ENHRY and CDR2 as SYGVKD. Trimming removed 2 bases from V and 8 bases from J, with 9 bases in between. CDR3 length: 12 amino acids. The CDR3 DNA is TGTGCCATCAGTGAGATAGGTAGAGAAGCTTTCTTT. Translated, it gives CAISEIGREAFF.

This clonotype has at least ten counts. This chain joins TRBV12-3 or TRBV12-4 and TRBJ1-1; the D is unclear. V shed 5 bases and J shed 1 base, with 8 bases lying between them. The CDR3 totals 13 residues. The CDR3 region is CASSAQSNTEAFF. The DNA for the CDR3 is TGTGCCAGCAGTGCTCAGTCGAACACTGAAGCTTTCTTT.

The chain employs TRBV4-2 and TRBJ2-7, with a weak D call TRBD2 (7 bases). The germline V and J ends were trimmed by 4 bases and 3 bases, with 22 bases remaining between them. The CDR3 is 17 residues long. CDR1 LGHNA and CDR2 YNFKEQ come from the germline V gene. CDR3 sequence reads: CASSRDRIDGGHYEQYF. The DNA for the CDR3 is TGTGCCAGCAGCCGAGACCGTATTGACGGGGGGCACTACGAGCAGTACTTC.

This clonotype appeared many times. This chain uses TRBV6-4 with TRBJ2-7; tentative D call: TRBD1 (5 bases). Germline CDR1 reads MRHNA; CDR2 reads SNTAGT. Trimming removed 8 bases at V and 0 bases at J, with 17 bases between. The CDR3 has 15 amino acids. DNA of the CDR3: TGTGCCAGCCAAAGGGGTCCTATTAGCTCCTACGAGCAGTACTTC. It translates to CASQRGPISSYEQYF.

This clonotype was observed once. The gene calls are TRBV20-1 and TRBJ2-7; a possible D gene is TRBD2 (5 bases). The CDR3 loop spans 14 amino acids. Germline-derived CDR1 and CDR2 are DFQATT and SNEGSKA (reference sequence). V was clipped by 6 bases and J by 4 bases, with 19 bases between them. CDR3 DNA: TGCAGTGCCGCCCCCCCAGCGGAGCGTTACGAGCAGTACTTC. This gives the protein CSAAPPAERYEQYF.

This chain uses TRBV7-9 with TRBJ2-2; perhaps D is TRBD1 or TRBD2 (7 bases each). V was pared by 5 bases and J by 3 bases, with 16 bases between. The CDR3 totals 16 residues. The germline V gene has CDR1 SEHNR and CDR2 FQNEAQ (reference sequence). The CDR3: CASSGLDRVYTGELFF. CDR3 nucleotides: TGTGCCAGCAGCGGACTAGACAGGGTTTACACCGGGGAGCTGTTTTTT.

The chain combines TRBV7-9 with TRBJ2-7; D unclear. Trimming cost V 6 bases and J 3 bases, with 12 bases left between them. Germline V CDR1 and CDR2: SEHNR, FQNEAQ (reference sequence). This CDR3 is built from 13 residues. The CDR3 reads CASSLGVVYEQYF. As DNA, the CDR3 is TGTGCCAGCAGTTTGGGCGTGGTCTACGAGCAGTACTTC.

This clonotype was counted a single time. The V and J genes are TRBV25-1 and TRBJ2-3; TRBD1 or TRBD2 may be the D gene (5 bases each). Germline loops: CDR1 MGHDK, CDR2 SYGVNS. CDR3 length equals 17 residues. Trimming removed 1 base from V and 3 bases from J, with 17 bases in between. The CDR3 DNA sequence: TGTGCCAGCAGTGAATCGTTGGGCAGGGAGACAACAGATACGCAGTATTTT. Encoded protein: CASSESLGRETTDTQYF.

This clonotype was picked up many times. The rearrangement links TRBV5-8 to TRBJ2-7, with TRBD2 matching 13 bases. The CDR3 runs 17 residues. The germline CDR1 and CDR2 sequences are SGHTS and YDEGEE. With 0 bases clipped from V and 3 bases from J, the junction kept 6 bases outside the gene matches. The DNA for the CDR3 is TGTGCCAGCAGCTTGGGACTAGCGGGGGGCTTCCTCTACGAGCAGTACTTC. Translated: CASSLGLAGGFLYEQYF.

This clonotype appeared once. The rearrangement links TRBV20-1 to TRBJ2-2; no firm D call. Trimming shortened V by 6 bases and J by 1 base, and 12 bases separated the two germline ends. The CDR3 has 14 amino acids. Per the germline V gene, CDR1 is DFQATT and CDR2 is SNEGSKA (reference sequence). CDR3 residues: CSALKGQNTGELFF. CDR3 nucleotides: TGCAGTGCCCTTAAGGGCCAGAACACCGGGGAGCTGTTTTTT.

This clonotype was detected many times. V is TRBV7-8 and J is TRBJ1-1; D is unresolved. There are 15 residues in the CDR3. Trimming left V 2 bases short and J 0 bases short, with 10 bases between. The germline gives CDR1 SGHVS, CDR2 FQNEAQ. CDR3 sequence reads: CASSLPTAMNTEAFF. The CDR3 DNA reads as TGTGCCAGCAGCTTACCGACGGCTATGAACACTGAAGCTTTCTTT. The whole variable domain, filled in from reference TRBV7-8 and TRBJ1-1, reads GAGVSQSPRYKVAKRGQDVALRCDPISGHVSLFWYQQALGQGPEFLTYFQNEAQLDKSGLPSDRFFAERPEGSVSTLKIQRTQQEDSAVYLCASSLPTAMNTEAFFGQGTRLTVV.

In this sample, this clonotype turned up a few times. The CDR3 does not close with the conserved phenylalanine or tryptophan, likely indicating a read error. Because the CDR3's place on the DNA is in doubt, the DNA is left out and the CDR3 is given as listed by TCRdb. The rearrangement uses TRBV12-3 or TRBV12-4 and TRBJ1-3. The CDR3 spans 12 amino acids, including both terminal residues. CDR3 residues: CASSLAGKTTYS.

V usage is TRBV6-5 and J usage is TRBJ2-2; 9 bases align to TRBD1. CDR1 and CDR2 (germline): MNHEY, SVGAGI. The CDR3 is 15 residues long. The V gene end was trimmed by 8 bases and the J gene end by 1 base; junction bases not matched to a gene: 5. CDR3 region: CASAQGQGNTGELFF. In DNA form, the CDR3 reads TGTGCCAGCGCTCAGGGACAGGGGAACACCGGGGAGCTGTTTTTT.

The count of this clonotype is one. The rearrangement joins TRBV7-2 to TRBJ2-5, with 11 bases that match TRBD1. The length of the CDR3 is 15 residues. V shed 7 bases and J 5 bases; nucleotides not matched to a gene: 9. Germline V gene data show CDR1 as SGHTA and CDR2 as FQGNSA. CDR3 in DNA: TGTGCCAGCATCCACGGGGGACAGGGGGGGGAGACCCAGTACTTC. The encoded protein is CASIHGGQGGETQYF.

This sequence joins TRBV7-2 and TRBJ1-3; D ambiguous. The CDR3 has 16 amino acids. The germline V gene has CDR1 SGHTA and CDR2 FQGNSA. Trimming pared 3 bases from V and 0 bases from J, leaving 12 bases between. Here the CDR3 DNA reads TGTGCCAGCAGCTTCGCCCACAGTGACTCTGGAAACACCATATATTTT. It codes for CASSFAHSDSGNTIYF.

This clonotype was observed many times. The V gene is TRBV24-1, the J gene TRBJ2-7; D gene uncertain. The V gene's germline CDR1 is KGHDR and CDR2 SFDVKD. V was clipped by 4 bases and J by 2 bases, with 2 bases between them. The CDR3 has 11 amino acids. CDR3 sequence (DNA): TGTGCCACCAGTGACACCTACGAGCAGTACTTC. Translation: CATSDTYEQYF.

This clonotype has just a few counts. The V gene is TRBV15, the J gene TRBJ1-5; TRBD1 aligns across 7 bases. Germline V lookup: CDR1 LNHNV, CDR2 YYDKDF (reference sequence). With 7 bases clipped from V and 3 bases from J, the junction kept 3 bases outside the gene matches. This CDR3 contains 13 residues. The CDR3 region is CATTDRINQPQHF. The CDR3 DNA reads TGTGCCACCACGGACAGGATCAATCAGCCCCAGCATTTT.

This sequence joins TRBV20-1 and TRBJ2-3; TRBD1 aligns across 11 bases. The germline V gene encodes CDR1 DFQATT and CDR2 SNEGSKA (reference sequence). V shed 3 bases, J shed 4 bases, and the junction held 3 bases outside the gene matches. CDR3 size: 14 residues. The CDR3 protein is CSASPGQGADTQYF. The CDR3 bases are TGCAGTGCTAGCCCGGGACAGGGGGCAGATACGCAGTATTTT.

In regard to this clonotype: This may stem from a read error, because a much larger clone lies one nucleotide away. The chain joins TRBV20-1 to TRBJ1-1, with D perhaps matching TRBD1 (6 bases). This CDR3 contains 16 residues. V lost 3 bases and J lost 4, with 21 bases in between. CDR1 and CDR2 (germline): DFQATT, SNEGSKA (reference sequence). The CDR3 sequence is CSASPTHGGPATEAFF. CDR3 coding DNA: TGCAGTGCTAGCCCAACCCACGGGGGGCCGGCCACTGAAGCTTTCTTT.

This clonotype appeared many times. This sequence joins TRBV5-1 and TRBJ2-1; the D gene could be TRBD1 or TRBD2 (6 bases each). The CDR3 covers 13 residues. CDR1 and CDR2 (germline): SGHRS, YFSETQ. The germline V and J ends were trimmed by 0 bases and 6 bases, with 7 bases remaining between them. CDR3 residues: CASSLEGGNEQFF. The CDR3 coding sequence is TGCGCCAGCAGCTTGGAGGGGGGCAATGAGCAGTTCTTC.